The sequence of this TCR beta chain was determined in a study of T cells in localized non-small cell lung cancer (dated by TCRdb to between 2020 and 2021). As for the study more broadly: T cell repertoires of fewer than 250 early-stage NSCLC patients were analyzed, with tumors being compared against uninvolved tumor-adjacent lungs. The cohort was made up of under 250 treatment-naive NSCLC patients whose localized lung tumors had been resected. A mean age of approximately 66 years was recorded for the NSCLC patients, of whom roughly 130 were male and 95 to 110 were female.

The CDR3 sequence holds 13 residues, the cysteine and phenylalanine included. Left in the record is the CDR3 DNA by itself, 39 bases read in frame from the first base. V and J are truncated by 7 bases and 5 bases respectively, leaving an intervening sequence of 15 bases. CDR1 and CDR2 were assigned from the germline V gene as SGHTS and YDEGEE. At diagnosis, tumor, uninvolved tumor-adjacent lung and peripheral blood were collected and then preserved as a mix of FFPE and fresh-frozen material. For TCR repertoire profiling, blood samples were analyzed in the form of peripheral blood mononuclear cells. Study-wide conclusions, independent of this receptor: Because of the exploratory design, TCR variables were selected using unadjusted p-values without false-discovery rate correction. A median of about 50 of the top 100 tumor clones turned up in the paired uninvolved adjacent lung, and roughly 30 of those clones also ranked among the top 100 of that same adjacent lung. Longer overall survival was associated with higher blood T cell density, whereas shorter survival was associated with higher adjacent-lung clonality. Uninvolved tumor-adjacent lung showed the highest T cell clonality, higher than tumor, which suggests more focused antigenic responses in the uninvolved tumor-adjacent lung. Because multi-region tumor sequencing was not done, intratumor heterogeneity could not be ruled out.

TCR beta CDR3 regions were sequenced from DNA using the immunoSEQ Assay. The paper's data handling went like this. To compute T cell density, TCR beta template counts were normalized to usable DNA, which was estimated by amplifying housekeeping genes. Using the preseqR package, richness was estimated by extrapolating to 120,000 templates for tissue samples and 400,000 templates for PBMC samples. Clonality was defined by subtracting Pielou's evenness from one. Tissue-enriched TCRs were identified through differential abundance testing performed on productive amino-acid clonotypes, with a minimum total count of 5 and an alpha of 0.1. The Jaccard Index and the Morisita Overlap Index were used to quantify repertoire overlap between compartments. GLIPH grouped TCR beta CDR3s together with public tetramer-defined viral CDR3s, and a viral motif had to include at least three viral sequences and also show V-gene enrichment. TCRdb re-hosts the immuneACCESS table, in-frame sequences only. Its copies lack some clones; in the studies checked, an unresolved V gene accounts for under half of them, and the cause for the rest is not known. D and trimming were read from the DNA, whereas the V and J calls and clone size are those reported in that table. The sample table records about 21,000 clones; about 88% of these occur just once. About 2.3% of the sample belongs to the ten largest clones.

Comments on this clone: Its antigen is still unknown. Base quality data are lacking; no much larger clone is found one base away.

Sample: peripheral blood, taken before any cancer treatment. The receptor's source is a man aged 40 to 70 with stage I lung adenocarcinoma. The receptor chain draws on TRBV5-8 and TRBJ1-2; no D gene can be assigned with confidence. The CDR3 in this case is CASALAGLYGYTF. The base sequence is TGTGCCAGCGCACTGGCGGGTCTTTATGGCTACACCTTC.